A selection of T cell receptor beta chains follows, all from one sample in a study of untreated major depressive disorder. Libraries were prepared by immunoSEQ multiplex PCR; TCRdb keeps only in-frame clonotypes and omits some of them. In the table there are approximately 20,000 clones, about 92% of which are singletons. Material for sequencing was CD4+ T cells from PBMCs. These receptors came from a woman aged 40 to 55 with major depressive disorder. CDR3s include the opening cysteine and the closing phenylalanine or tryptophan.

j_call,cdr3_length,v_call,cdr3_aa
TRBJ1-5,14,TRBV5-4,CASSPGADHQPQHF
TRBJ2-1,14,TRBV11-2,CASRGGGSYNEQFF
TRBJ1-3,15,TRBV30,CAWRGQGASGNTIYF
TRBJ1-2,17,TRBV9,CASSVESRGRRVHGYTF
TRBJ1-2,18,TRBV27,CASSPLGQGTRNNYGYTF
TRBJ1-2,12,TRBV2,CASQTPPDGYTF
TRBJ1-4,15,TRBV6-5,CASSSRAGNPEKLFF
TRBJ2-1,15,TRBV5-1,CASSLELGNSNEQFF
TRBJ2-1,14,TRBV5-1,CASSLEGLGNEQFF
TRBJ2-2,13,TRBV28,CASSGTNTGELFF
TRBJ2-5,15,TRBV2,CASLRASGTRETQYF
TRBJ1-6,16,TRBV2,CASSVAGTANNSPLHF
TRBJ2-2,15,TRBV6-5,CASSQRSPNTGELFF
TRBJ1-5,17,TRBV7-2,CASSSSPWGNSNQPQHF
TRBJ1-2,12,TRBV5-6,CASSLAEYGYTF
TRBJ1-2,15,TRBV5-1,CASSYGDRDDYGYTF
TRBJ1-4,15,TRBV7-9,CASSSGLTGGEKLFF
TRBJ1-6,13,TRBV6-5,CASSYFRDSPLHF
TRBJ1-2,13,TRBV7-3,CASSSLTGPGYTF
TRBJ2-5,19,TRBV4-3,CASSQEVTSGRGNRETQYF
TRBJ1-3,15,TRBV10-3,CATQRTGTTGNTIYF
TRBJ2-1,14,TRBV27,CASRGLAEGNEQFF
TRBJ1-2,14,TRBV30,CAWTPVDRGRGYTF
TRBJ1-2,16,TRBV6-6,CASSYGSYEGNYGYTF
TRBJ2-7,12,TRBV25-1,CASRSGDYEQYF
TRBJ1-4,16,TRBV4-1,CASSQDRGPYNEKLFF
TRBJ1-1,15,TRBV6-1,CASSDYRQGLTEAFF
TRBJ1-2,13,TRBV19,CASTRVDGYGYTF
TRBJ1-2,11,TRBV6-6,CASYMGYGYTF
TRBJ2-1,14,TRBV5-5,CASSLASGYNEQFF
TRBJ1-4,14,TRBV19,CASSVGTGNEKLFF
TRBJ1-6,16,TRBV27,CASSLRGQKYNSPLHF
TRBJ2-1,17,TRBV10-2,CASSEASGWSSYNEQFF
TRBJ1-4,14,TRBV27,CASSLLSGNEKLFF
TRBJ2-5,17,TRBV5-1,CASSLLTSGGAAETQYF
TRBJ1-4,17,TRBV4-1,CASSQENGQVSGEKLFF
TRBJ1-3,14,TRBV5-1,CASSLAGPGNTIYF
TRBJ2-3,13,TRBV7-9,CASTTGRTDTQYF
TRBJ2-5,12,TRBV5-6,CASSLSRETQYF
TRBJ1-5,13,TRBV30,CAWSVEGIQPQHF
TRBJ1-3,15,TRBV6-1,CASSEGPSSGNTIYF
TRBJ1-1,15,TRBV9,CASSVADREKAEAFF
TRBJ2-5,15,TRBV2,CASSESAGRGETQYF
TRBJ1-3,17,TRBV28,CASSPLPGHYSGNTIYF
TRBJ1-2,13,TRBV6-1,CASSVGTGYGYTF
TRBJ1-4,16,TRBV5-1,CASSLNPGQINEKLFF
TRBJ1-2,14,TRBV21-1,CASSKQAASYGYTF
TRBJ2-1,16,TRBV27,CASSTRQGAPYNEQFF
TRBJ1-2,12,TRBV30,CASEFGLYGYTF
TRBJ1-5,14,TRBV18,CASSPGQGRVAQHF
TRBJ1-2,14,TRBV7-2,CASSLDRPLYGYTF
TRBJ1-2,13,TRBV19,CASSPGAYYGYTF
TRBJ1-5,15,TRBV5-1,CASSLAGGAPQPQHF
TRBJ2-1,14,TRBV27,CASSGDRGLGEQFF